The 11 T cell receptor beta chains listed next were all sequenced from one sample in a study of vaccination and CD4 T cells after COVID-19. Sequencing of cultured CD4+ T cell DNA used the Oncomine TCR Beta short-read assay. TCRdb redid the calling of the PCR reads with MiXCR, one entry per CDR3 protein. The repertoire holds under 20,000 distinct CDR3 sequences, with approximately 22% as singletons. For these receptors, no antigen is known. This sample's treatment: approximately 9-day PBMC culture with coronavirus spike peptide pools or control peptides (ViraFEST assay). The sequencing sample was made of cultured CD4+ T cells from blood. All receptors derive from a human donor with COVID-19.

The chain uses TRBV29-1 and TRBJ2-2, with TRBD1 as a possible D gene (6 bases). Germline V CDR1 and CDR2: SQVTM, ANQGSEA. The V end was cut by 6 bases, the J end by 3 bases, with 11 bases between. The CDR3 spans 13 residues. The CDR3: CSVSGQYTGELFF. The CDR3 DNA sequence: TGCAGCGTCTCCGGACAGTACACCGGGGAGCTGTTTTTT.

The V gene is TRBV11-2, the J gene TRBJ1-2, with 7 nucleotides matching TRBD1. V lost 5 bases and J lost 8; bases outside the gene matches: 11. Germline lookup yields CDR1 SGHAT and CDR2 FQNNGV. This CDR3 has 14 residues. The CDR3 DNA reads as TGTGCCAGCAGCCCAGCGACAGGGACGGGGGGCTACACCTTC. Encoded protein: CASSPATGTGGYTF.

The genes are TRBV6-1 and TRBJ1-4; 8 positions match TRBD1. CDR3 length: 15 amino acids. The germline V gene has CDR1 MNHNS and CDR2 SASEGT. The junction had 3 bases not matched to a gene; V was cut back by 1 base and J by 5 bases. CDR3 in amino acids: CASSEGDRPNEKLFF. The CDR3 bases are TGTGCCAGCAGTGAAGGGGACAGGCCGAATGAAAAACTGTTTTTT.

This clonotype was seen a handful of times. This chain uses TRBV6-1 with TRBJ2-1; 7 bases match TRBD2. Germline trimming cut 6 bases from V and 0 bases from J; bases unmatched to any gene: 5. The CDR3 runs 15 residues. Germline CDR1 MNHNS, CDR2 SASEGT. The CDR3 DNA follows: TGTGCCAGCAGGCGCGGGGGTTTCTCCTACAATGAGCAGTTCTTC. It yields the protein CASRRGGFSYNEQFF.

V usage is TRBV7-9 and J usage is TRBJ2-1; 8 bases fit TRBD2. This CDR3 has 15 residues. V was pared by 2 bases and J by 7 bases, with 7 bases of the junction left unmatched. CDR1 and CDR2 (germline): SEHNR, FQNEAQ (reference sequence). The CDR3 region has the DNA TGTGCCAGCAGCTTATACCGGGGGGGCGCAAATGAGCAGTTCTTC. The encoded protein is CASSLYRGGANEQFF. Filled out from reference TRBV7-9 and TRBJ2-1, the complete variable domain reads DTGVSQNPRHKITKRGQNVTFRCDPISEHNRLYWYRQTLGQGPEFLTYFQNEAQLEKSRLLSDRFSAERPKGSFSTLEIQRTEQGDSAMYLCASSLYRGGANEQFFGPGTRLTVL.

The CDR3 DNA sequence: TGCGCCAGCAGCCCGGGACTAGCGGGGATCGAGCAGTACTTC. Amino acid sequence: CASSPGLAGIEQYF. The chain links TRBV5-1 to TRBJ2-7, with 13 bases that match TRBD2. CDR1 SGHRS and CDR2 YFSETQ come from the germline V gene. J lost 6 bases, V lost 4 bases, and 4 bases had no gene match. The CDR3 runs to 14 residues.

The chain employs TRBV5-1 and TRBJ1-6, with a possible D match to TRBD1 (5 bases). V lost 1 base and J 5 bases, leaving 10 bases between the germline ends. The germline CDR1 and CDR2 sequences are SGHRS and YFSETQ. The CDR3 totals 15 residues. The CDR3 sequence is CASSLNQGHNSPLHF. In nucleotides, the CDR3 is TGCGCCAGCAGCTTGAATCAGGGTCATAATTCACCCCTCCACTTT.

The chain links TRBV19 to TRBJ1-2, with TRBD1 matching over 8 bases. Germline V gene data show CDR1 as LNHDA and CDR2 as SQIVND (reference sequence). This CDR3 region has 13 residues. V shed 6 bases and J 4 bases; nucleotides not matched to a gene: 4. The CDR3 nucleotides read TGTGCCAGTAGGGAACAGGGGGGCTATGGCTACACCTTC. It codes for CASREQGGYGYTF.

In its sample, this clonotype was seen a few times. This sequence joins TRBV30 and TRBJ2-5; TRBD2 agrees at 9 bases. Per germline, CDR1 GTSNPN and CDR2 SVGIG (reference sequence). This CDR3 region has 16 residues. V lost 3 bases to trimming and J lost 7 bases; unmatched junction nucleotides: 15. Here the CDR3 DNA reads TGTGCCTGGAGGGAATTTAGCGGGGGCGGTCAGGGGACCCAGTACTTC. Amino acid sequence: CAWREFSGGGQGTQYF.

The chain recombines TRBV4-3 with TRBJ1-2, with 10 positions matching TRBD1. This CDR3 region has 15 residues. Germline trimming cut 3 bases from V and 7 bases from J; bases unmatched to any gene: 8. Germline CDR1 is LGHNA and CDR2 is YSLEER. CDR3 in DNA: TGCGCCAGCAGCCATGGGACAGGGGTCGTCGGTGGCTACACCTTC. Its translation: CASSHGTGVVGGYTF.

CDR3 residues: CAISESSGTAKETQYF. The DNA for the CDR3 is TGTGCCATCAGTGAGTCGAGTGGGACAGCCAAAGAGACCCAGTACTTC. This rearrangement joins TRBV10-3 to TRBJ2-5, with TRBD1 identical over 7 bases. V lost 0 bases, J lost 3 bases, and 7 bases stayed unmatched. This CDR3 spans 16 amino acids. Germline CDR1 is ENHRY and CDR2 is SYGVKD.